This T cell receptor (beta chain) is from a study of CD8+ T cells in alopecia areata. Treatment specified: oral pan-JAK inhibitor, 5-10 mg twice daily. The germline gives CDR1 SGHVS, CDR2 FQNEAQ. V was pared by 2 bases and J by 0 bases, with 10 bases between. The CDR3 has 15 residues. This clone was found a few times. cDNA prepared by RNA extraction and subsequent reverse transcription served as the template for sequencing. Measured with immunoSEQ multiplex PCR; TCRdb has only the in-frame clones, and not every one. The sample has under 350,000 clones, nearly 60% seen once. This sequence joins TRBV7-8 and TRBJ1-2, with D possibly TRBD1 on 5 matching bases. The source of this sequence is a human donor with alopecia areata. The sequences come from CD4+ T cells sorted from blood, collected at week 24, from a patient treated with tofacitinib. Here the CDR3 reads CASSLMGGTNYGYTF. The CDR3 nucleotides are TGTGCCAGCAGCTTAATGGGGGGAACTAACTATGGCTACACCTTC.